Described below is a single TCR beta chain sequence and its context. The target of this receptor is not known. The record has no base qualities; no much larger clone is one base away. The CDR3 regions of human TCRbeta chains were analyzed by immunosequencing. The original pipeline was this. Repertoire TCRs were matched against a reference library of SARS-CoV-2-specific TCRs generated with the MIRA antigen-specificity platform. Breadth was defined as the fraction of unique TCRs that were SARS-CoV-2-associated, and depth was defined as the fraction of total T cells that were SARS-CoV-2-associated. Using the MIRA data, each spike-specific TCR was assigned both to the spike region to which the TCR was reactive and to a CD4 or CD8 class. Log10-transformed breadth and depth values were compared by one-way ANOVA with Sidak's multiple comparisons tests. This is the immuneACCESS table as TCRdb keeps it, with only in-frame sequences that have V and J called. A part of the clones is gone; compared with another copy, unresolved V genes explain less than half, and the rest is unexplained. V and J calls and clone size follow that table, whereas D and trimming were derived from the DNA. The sample contains 90,000 to 150,000 clones, approximately 90% of them found a single time. The biggest ten clones account for 2.4% of the sample.

In the paper's terms, the time point label means: baseline before first vaccination. The vaccinee samples were drawn from two UK trials, COV001 and COV002, one of which was a single-blind randomized controlled phase 2/3 trial testing AZD1222 (ChAdOx1 nCoV-19) in healthy adults. Trial participant PBMC samples were collected at day 0 and day 28 after the second dose for TCRbeta chain sequencing. Taken from the germline V gene, the CDR1 and CDR2 loops are SGHRS and YFSETQ. Inclusive of the bounding cysteine and phenylalanine, the CDR3 is 15 residues long. The read is trimmed to its CDR3 DNA, 45 bases read in frame from base 1. The V and J ends are trimmed by 4 bases and 5 bases, leaving 15 bases between them. These data are taken from a study of T cell responses to AZD1222 COVID-19 vaccine (dated by TCRdb to 2020 to 2023). Study-level background: AZD1222 recipients given second doses at about 4 weeks or at about 12 weeks were pooled, since spike-specific TCR depth and breadth were not found to differ between the two schedules. Trial participants were enrolled by age into subgroups of 18-55, 56-69 and 70-plus years, and around 150, 29 and 61 TCR-sequenced participants, respectively, were included in these subgroups. A total of 230 to 250 trial participants underwent TCR sequencing, of whom some 210 received two doses of AZD1222 and around 26 received two doses of the MenACWY control vaccine.

Study-wide findings and limitations: Only a handful of AZD1222 recipients were SARS-CoV-2 seropositive at baseline, limiting conclusions about previously exposed vaccinees. Reportedly, almost half of the unique spike-specific TCRs recognized epitopes lying outside the regions that are mutated in the B.1.351 and B.1.1.7 variants. Because no day 14 peak-response samples were available, the repertoires could be characterized only after the peak T cell response. In the small 56-69-year group, the increase in depth fell short of significance, most likely because of low power. The vaccine-associated CD4 TCRs covered the entire spike protein, and the dominant responses fell in regions 160-218 and 743-854. Participants were mostly white British and included more females than males, and it was suggested by the authors that clonal diversity may have been underestimated. After two AZD1222 doses, both the breadth and the depth of spike-specific TCRs were significantly higher than at day 0 and than in MenACWY recipients.

Sequenced here: peripheral blood, sampled on day 0 of AZD1222 vaccination. The receptor's source is an adult in good health. The rearrangement joined TRBV5-1 to TRBJ2-2, with the D call perhaps TRBD1 or TRBD2, as 5 bases match in each case. The sequenced DNA: TGCGCCAGCAGCCCCGGGACCCCCGGGACCGGGGAGCTGTTTTTT. Its coded protein is CASSPGTPGTGELFF.